This T cell receptor beta chain was captured in a study of control samples from healthy donors and cancer patients. Germline CDR1 SQVTM, CDR2 ANQGSEA. The CDR3 totals 14 residues. V was cut by 6 bases and J by 4 bases, with 17 bases left in between. Clones were read by immunoSEQ multiplex PCR, and TCRdb kept only the in-frame ones, dropping some. In the table there are approximately 100,000 clones, 85% to 90% of which are singletons. This receptor was taken from a woman aged 45-65 years in good health. The sequenced material came from blood. The rearrangement uses TRBV29-1 and TRBJ2-3; the D call may be TRBD1 or TRBD2 (6 bases each). The DNA of the CDR3 is TGCAGCGTGACGAGGGGGGCCGAGGCAGATACGCAGTATTTT. The encoded protein is CSVTRGAEADTQYF.